This TCR beta chain is from a study of shared clonotypes between healthy human individuals. Study as a whole: The donors, a couple of women and three men, were aged 18 to 49. Study-wide findings and caveats: Sampling used blood alone; tissue repertoires probably differ. Larger estimated richness was generally recorded for naive subsets relative to memory subsets.

Germline lookup yields CDR1 MGHDK and CDR2 SYGVNS. The CDR3 length is 15 residues. V was trimmed by 7 bases and J by 1 base, leaving 16 bases between them. Assay: immunoSEQ multiplex PCR; the TCRdb copy retains only in-frame clones and omits some. In the table there are millions of clones, roughly 94% of which are singletons. The naive CD8 fraction comprised CD45RO-negative cells positively selected for CCR7 and excluded terminally differentiated effector memory CD45RA+ cells. Points on this clone: What it binds is not known.

Sequenced material: naive CD8+ T cells sorted from blood. This chain joins TRBV25-1 and TRBJ2-5; D is unclear. The receptor was derived from a man younger than 35 in good health. CDR3 coding DNA: TGTGCCAGCATAGCTGGAGCCCCGACCCAAGAGACCCAGTACTTC. It translates to CASIAGAPTQETQYF.